The 21 T cell receptor beta chains listed next were all sequenced from one sample in a study of blood T cell repertoires in COVID-19. Clones were sequenced by immunoSEQ multiplex PCR, and TCRdb holds only the in-frame ones, with some missing. The profile covers about 150,000 clones, with roughly 83% appearing a single time and less than 3.5% taken by the ten largest. Specimen: peripheral blood. The receptors shown here come from a woman aged 60-75 years with acute or convalescent COVID-19.

This chain joins TRBV18 and TRBJ1-1; the D is unclear. CDR3 length equals 15 residues. The germline CDR1 and CDR2 sequences are KGHSH and LQKENI. Trimming removed 6 bases from V and 0 bases from J, with 14 bases in between. The CDR3 region has the DNA TGTGCCAGCTCCCCCCGCACAGCCCTGAACACTGAAGCTTTCTTT. Protein: CASSPRTALNTEAFF. Combining the CDR3 with reference TRBV18 and TRBJ1-1 gives the whole variable domain NAGVMQNPRHLVRRRGQEARLRCSPMKGHSHVYWYRQLPEEGLKFMVYLQKENIIDESGMPKERFSAEFPKEGPSILRIQQVVRGDSAAYFCASSPRTALNTEAFFGQGTRLTVV.

CDR3 nucleotide sequence: TGTGCCTGGAGTGTACGATCGGGCTCTGGAAACACCATATATTTT. Its protein is CAWSVRSGSGNTIYF. This chain links TRBV30 with TRBJ1-3; D is unresolved. The germline gives CDR1 GTSNPN, CDR2 SVGIG (reference sequence). The ends were cut back, 0 bases at V and 0 bases at J, with 9 bases in the middle. This CDR3 has 15 residues.

The rearrangement links TRBV28 to TRBJ2-1, with TRBD2 as a possible D gene (7 bases). Between the trimmed V and J ends, which lost 3 bases and 4 bases, there was a span of 13 bases. Per germline, CDR1 MDHEN and CDR2 SYDVKM. This CDR3 region has 15 residues. The CDR3 spells CASSFRGAMYNEQFF. The CDR3 nucleotides read TGTGCCAGCAGTTTTCGGGGGGCGATGTACAATGAGCAGTTCTTC. Variable domain in full (rest from reference TRBV28 and TRBJ2-1): DVKVTQSSRYLVKRTGEKVFLECVQDMDHENMFWYRQDPGLGLRLIYFSYDVKMKEKGDIPEGYSVSREKKERFSLILESASTNQTSMYLCASSFRGAMYNEQFFGPGTRLTVL.

The chain uses TRBV27 and TRBJ1-5, with 7 bases identical to TRBD1. J was trimmed by 3 bases and V by 5 bases; bases with no gene match: 7. Germline values: CDR1 MNHEY, CDR2 SMNVEV (reference sequence). The CDR3 runs 15 residues. This chain's CDR3 is CASSLQGGNNQPQHF. For the CDR3, the DNA is TGTGCCAGCAGTCTCCAGGGGGGTAACAATCAGCCCCAGCATTTT.

The chain has TRBV7-2 and TRBJ2-7; TRBD1 matches at 7 bases. Germline CDR1 and CDR2: SGHTA and FQGNSA. CDR3 size: 17 residues. Trimming at V came to 3 bases and at J to 3 bases, leaving 14 bases not matched to a gene. This chain's CDR3 is CASSFQRLRDSDYEQYF. CDR3 bases: TGTGCCAGCAGCTTCCAAAGACTTCGGGACAGCGACTACGAGCAGTACTTC. The whole variable domain, remainder taken from reference TRBV7-2 and TRBJ2-7, is GAGVSQSPSNKVTEKGKDVELRCDPISGHTALYWYRQSLGQGLEFLIYFQGNSAPDKSGLPSDRFSAERTGGSVSTLTIQRTQQEDSAVYLCASSFQRLRDSDYEQYFGPGTRLTVT.

This chain joins TRBV7-9 and TRBJ1-1; a weak D match, TRBD1 (5 bases). Trimming removed 5 bases at V and 5 bases at J, with 18 bases between. The V gene's germline CDR1 is SEHNR and CDR2 FQNEAQ (reference sequence). The CDR3 length is 15 residues. The CDR3 loop is CASSASRGIRTEAFF. The DNA of the CDR3 is TGTGCCAGCAGCGCTAGTCGGGGGATTCGGACTGAAGCTTTCTTT.

J is TRBJ2-7 and V is TRBV7-3; 10 positions match TRBD2. Germline loops: CDR1 SGHTA, CDR2 FQGTGA. The CDR3 contains 14 residues. J lost 6 bases, V lost 5 bases, and 7 bases had no gene match. Here the CDR3 reads CASSPSGGAGEQYF. The CDR3 DNA is TGTGCCAGCAGCCCGAGCGGGGGGGCCGGCGAGCAGTACTTC.

This sequence joins TRBV7-9 and TRBJ2-3, with D hard to call. Germline V lookup: CDR1 SEHNR, CDR2 FQNEAQ (reference sequence). Trimming pared 0 bases from V and 6 bases from J, leaving 13 bases between. This CDR3 is 15 amino acids long. The DNA for the CDR3 is TGTGCCAGCAGCTTAGCGATGGTAGCCGGGGATACGCAGTATTTT. Its protein is CASSLAMVAGDTQYF.

The chain links TRBV28 to TRBJ2-2; TRBD2 is a possible D gene (6 bases). The CDR3 covers 16 residues. Germline CDR1 and CDR2: MDHEN and SYDVKM. The V end lost 7 bases, the J end lost 4 bases, and 19 bases lay between the germline ends. The CDR3 bases are TGTGCCAGCACCATTTCTGGAGGGGCGGTCACCGGGGAGCTGTTTTTT. This codes for CASTISGGAVTGELFF.

J is TRBJ2-5 and V is TRBV20-1, with D perhaps matching TRBD1 (7 bases). CDR1 DFQATT and CDR2 SNEGSKA come from the germline V gene (reference sequence). V gave up 3 bases and J gave up 2 bases, with 16 bases separating them. The CDR3 totals 15 residues. The CDR3 region has the DNA TGCAGTGCTAGTCAGGGGGGCAACACGCAAGAGACCCAGTACTTC. Residues: CSASQGGNTQETQYF.

The chain employs TRBV5-5 and TRBJ1-4; no definite D call. V was shortened by 0 bases and J by 3 bases, with 6 bases between the two germline ends. The V gene's germline CDR1 is SGHKS and CDR2 YYEKEE (reference sequence). The CDR3 totals 14 residues. The CDR3: CASSLGASNEKLFF. The CDR3 DNA sequence: TGTGCCAGCAGCTTGGGGGCATCTAATGAAAAACTGTTTTTT.

The J gene is TRBJ1-2, the V gene TRBV4-2; D unresolved. CDR3 size: 16 residues. V shed 1 base and J shed 7 bases, with 19 bases lying between them. The germline V gene has CDR1 LGHNA and CDR2 YNFKEQ. Here the CDR3 reads CASSQVETSLILGYTF. CDR3 DNA sequence: TGTGCCAGCAGCCAAGTGGAGACCTCGTTGATCCTTGGCTACACCTTC.

This sequence joins TRBV18 and TRBJ2-7; tentatively, D is TRBD2 (5 bases). Germline values: CDR1 KGHSH, CDR2 LQKENI. The ends were cut back, 2 bases at V and 6 bases at J, with 17 bases in the middle. This CDR3 contains 15 residues. The CDR3 region has the DNA TGTGCCAGCTCACCATGGCTAGCTCAGCCCCTCGAGCAGTACTTC. Its translation is CASSPWLAQPLEQYF.

The chain recombines TRBV5-6 with TRBJ1-6, with 8 bases lining up with TRBD1. This CDR3 comprises 16 residues. Germline V gene lookup returns CDR1 SGHDT and CDR2 YYEEEE. Trimming at V came to 4 bases and at J to 7 bases, leaving 10 bases not matched to a gene. CDR3 DNA: TGTGCCAGCAGCCCAGGATACGGACAGGGCAATTCACCCCTCCACTTT. Translation gives CASSPGYGQGNSPLHF.

This chain links TRBV12-3 or TRBV12-4 with TRBJ2-7, with no clear D. Trimming pared 9 bases from V and 5 bases from J, leaving 17 bases between. The CDR3 spans 13 residues. The CDR3 coding sequence is TGTGCCAGTGGGCCTATACAGTCCCACGAGCAGTACTTC. It is translated as CASGPIQSHEQYF.

The rearrangement joins TRBV9 to TRBJ2-7, with TRBD2 matching 8 bases. This CDR3 has 14 residues. CDR1 and CDR2 from the germline V gene are SGDLS and YYNGEE. The V and J ends lost 1 base and 4 bases, in that order; junction bases with no gene match: 4. The CDR3 region is CASSVNSGTYEQYF. The DNA of the CDR3 is TGTGCCAGCAGCGTAAATAGCGGGACTTACGAGCAGTACTTC.

The chain combines TRBV5-8 with TRBJ1-4; D not certain. CDR1 SGHTS and CDR2 YDEGEE come from the germline V gene. The CDR3 runs 14 residues. Trimming took off 2 bases at V and 8 bases at J, with 13 bases between the two ends. CDR3 protein: CASSFEASREKLFF. In nucleotides, the CDR3 is TGTGCCAGCAGCTTTGAGGCCTCGAGGGAAAAACTGTTTTTT.

The genes are TRBV7-2 and TRBJ1-1; TRBD1 is a possible D gene (6 bases). V lost 5 bases, J lost 0 bases, and 16 bases lay in between. Germline V gene lookup returns CDR1 SGHTA and CDR2 FQGNSA. CDR3 size: 16 residues. In DNA form, the CDR3 reads TGTGCCAGCAGCCTCAACTCAAGACAGGTGAACACTGAAGCTTTCTTT. Amino acids: CASSLNSRQVNTEAFF.

This CDR3 is CASSSYGQYEQYF. The CDR3 DNA reads as TGTGCCAGCAGCTCATACGGACAGTACGAGCAGTACTTC. This rearrangement joins TRBV7-2 to TRBJ2-7; D perhaps matches TRBD1 (6 bases). The CDR3 consists of 13 residues. CDR1 and CDR2 from the germline V gene are SGHTA and FQGNSA. V was trimmed by 4 bases and J by 4 bases, leaving 11 bases between them.

This clone was found once. The chain has TRBV7-2 and TRBJ1-2; no reliable D call. Between the trimmed V and J ends, which lost 5 bases and 4 bases, there was a span of 11 bases. The CDR3 runs to 13 residues. The germline CDR1 and CDR2 sequences are SGHTA and FQGNSA. CDR3 loop: CASSPTDRYGYTF. The CDR3 DNA follows: TGTGCCAGCAGCCCCACAGACCGCTATGGCTACACCTTC.

The chain has TRBV6-5 and TRBJ2-3; TRBD2 is a possible D gene (6 bases). The CDR3 is 13 amino acids. Germline V gene data show CDR1 as MNHEY and CDR2 as SVGAGI. Deletions cut 7 bases from V and 0 bases from J, with 8 bases between. Here the CDR3 DNA reads TGTGCCAGCACCGGGACTAGCACAGATACGCAGTATTTT. It translates to CASTGTSTDTQYF.